This T cell receptor beta chain was sequenced in a study of PD-1 blockade in classical Hodgkin lymphoma. Study-wide results and caveats: Possible causes of repertoire differences, disease activity or prior therapy, remain undefined. Newly diagnosed patients reportedly had lower baseline TCR diversity than healthy donors.

This sample's time point: newly diagnosed, previously untreated cHL patient sample. PBMCs representing newly diagnosed, untreated classical Hodgkin lymphoma functioned as the comparison. The method was immunoSEQ multiplex PCR; TCRdb's version includes in-frame clones alone and lacks a portion of them. This table has roughly 77,000 clones, about 93% appearing once. As to this clone: What it binds is not known.

The receptor comes from a human donor with classical Hodgkin lymphoma. Sample: peripheral blood mononuclear cells (PBMCs).

The CDR3 DNA is TGTGCCAGCACCCTAAAACAGGGGTTCGACGAGCAGTACTTC. Its protein product is CASTLKQGFDEQYF. The V gene is TRBV27, the J gene TRBJ2-7; TRBD1 agrees at 7 bases. This CDR3 has 14 amino acids. J lost 5 bases, V lost 7 bases, and 11 bases had no gene match. In germline, CDR1 is MNHEY, CDR2 SMNVEV (reference sequence).